One and the same sample provided the 32 T cell receptor beta chains below, sequenced in a study of CD8+ T cells in alopecia areata. TCR sequencing used cDNA made by reverse transcription of extracted RNA. The method was immunoSEQ multiplex PCR; TCRdb's version includes in-frame clones alone and lacks a portion of them. This repertoire shows 200,000 to 250,000 clones, around two fifths found once; its top ten account for about 0.48%. The treatment was: oral pan-JAK inhibitor, 5-10 mg twice daily. The specimen was CD4+ T cells sorted from blood, collected at roughly week 30, from a patient treated with tofacitinib. The receptors were gathered from a human donor with alopecia areata.

This chain joins TRBV29-1 and TRBJ2-7; unclear D gene. Germline CDR1 and CDR2: SQVTM and ANQGSEA. V dropped 4 bases and J dropped 3 bases, with 13 bases sitting between them. The CDR3 has 13 residues. The CDR3 nucleotides read TGCAGCGTTGGCCAGCGCCTGAACTACGAGCAGTACTTC. It encodes CSVGQRLNYEQYF.

CDR3 nucleotide sequence: TGCGCCAGCAGCCAAGATGGCCAGGGGGTGGATGGCTACACCTTC. Residues: CASSQDGQGVDGYTF. The rearrangement joins TRBV4-1 to TRBJ1-2, with 7 bases fitting TRBD1. V trimming: 0 bases; J trimming: 6 bases; junction bases outside the gene matches: 7. This CDR3 spans 15 amino acids. Germline V gene data show CDR1 as MGHRA and CDR2 as YSYEKL.

This clone was observed a single time. The V and J genes are TRBV6-1 and TRBJ2-3, with a tentative D call TRBD1 (6 bases). The V gene's germline CDR1 is MNHNS and CDR2 SASEGT. CDR3 length: 14 residues. V lost 4 bases, J lost 7 bases, and 15 bases lay in between. For the CDR3, the DNA is TGTGCCAGCAGTGTCTCAGGGGTTGAAAATACGCAGTATTTT. Translating gives CASSVSGVENTQYF.

In nucleotides, the CDR3 is TGTGCCAGCGCCCAGGACTTTCTCGGCTATGGCTACACCTTC. It yields the protein CASAQDFLGYGYTF. The rearrangement joins TRBV19 to TRBJ1-2; D remains ambiguous. The V gene's germline CDR1 is LNHDA and CDR2 SQIVND (reference sequence). The CDR3 totals 14 residues. V was trimmed by 9 bases and J by 4 bases, leaving 18 bases between them.

V gene TRBV7-2 combines with J gene TRBJ2-7; maybe TRBD1 (6 bases). The CDR3 extends over 15 amino acids. Deletions cut 5 bases from V and 0 bases from J, with 14 bases between. Looked up from germline, CDR1 is SGHTA and CDR2 is FQGNSA. The CDR3 protein is CASSKQGSSSYEQYF. CDR3 nucleotide sequence: TGTGCCAGCAGCAAACAGGGCTCTAGCTCCTACGAGCAGTACTTC. The whole variable domain, filled in from reference TRBV7-2 and TRBJ2-7, reads GAGVSQSPSNKVTEKGKDVELRCDPISGHTALYWYRQSLGQGLEFLIYFQGNSAPDKSGLPSDRFSAERTGGSVSTLTIQRTQQEDSAVYLCASSKQGSSSYEQYFGPGTRLTVT.

The chain recombines TRBV4-1 with TRBJ1-2; D is unresolved. The V gene's germline CDR1 is MGHRA and CDR2 YSYEKL. The CDR3 runs 15 residues. V was trimmed by 0 bases and J by 4 bases, leaving 12 bases between them. Here the CDR3 reads CASSQERQAFYGYTF. In DNA, the CDR3 is TGCGCCAGCAGCCAAGAACGCCAGGCGTTCTATGGCTACACCTTC.

There are a few counts of this clone. In DNA, the CDR3 is TGCGCCAGCAGCCAAGGGCGGGAGAAGGCCTACAATGAGCAGTTCTTC. This gives the protein CASSQGREKAYNEQFF. The genes are TRBV4-1 and TRBJ2-1; TRBD2 matches 7 bases. The V gene's germline CDR1 is MGHRA and CDR2 YSYEKL. CDR3 length: 16 residues. With V trimmed by 1 base and J by 2 bases, 5 bases remained unmatched.

The chain links TRBV29-1 to TRBJ1-2; D may be TRBD1 (6 bases). CDR1 and CDR2 from the germline V gene are SQVTM and ANQGSEA. This CDR3 contains 14 residues. V lost 5 bases to trimming and J lost 2 bases, with 15 bases between them. CDR3 sequence: CSVQGQRLNYGYTF. CDR3 coding DNA: TGCAGCGTTCAAGGACAGAGATTAAACTATGGCTACACCTTC.

This chain joins TRBV18 and TRBJ1-1; D ambiguous. The CDR3 covers 13 residues. V dropped 6 bases and J dropped 2 bases, with 10 bases sitting between them. Germline V CDR1 and CDR2: KGHSH, LQKENI. CDR3 in DNA: TGTGCCAGCTCTCGCGGCCTAAACACTGAAGCTTTCTTT. Its translation: CASSRGLNTEAFF.

This clone was seen only a few times. The V gene is TRBV7-9, the J gene TRBJ2-4, with D possibly being TRBD2 (6 bases). This CDR3 contains 16 residues. V was pared by 3 bases and J by 0 bases, with 12 bases between. Germline assignment: CDR1 SEHNR and CDR2 FQNEAQ (reference sequence). Written as DNA, the CDR3 is TGTGCCAGCAGCTTCGGCGGGATCCTAGCCAAAAACATTCAGTACTTC. Translation gives CASSFGGILAKNIQYF.

This clone was seen more than once but under ten times. The sample carries other DNA sequences with the same CDR3. The chain has TRBV27 and TRBJ2-3; 10 nucleotides agree with TRBD2. The CDR3 contains 15 residues. The V gene end was trimmed by 2 bases and the J gene end by 4 bases; junction bases not matched to a gene: 3. The germline gives CDR1 MNHEY, CDR2 SMNVEV (reference sequence). This CDR3 is CASSLRLAGADTQYF. The CDR3 DNA follows: TGTGCCAGCAGTTTACGGCTAGCGGGAGCAGATACGCAGTATTTT.

The chain uses TRBV15 and TRBJ1-2; no clear D. Germline CDR1 LNHNV, CDR2 YYDKDF (reference sequence). The germline V and J ends were trimmed by 5 bases and 8 bases, with 18 bases remaining between them. The length of the CDR3 is 14 residues. CDR3 sequence: CATSPRSDRVGYTF. The DNA of the CDR3 is TGTGCCACCAGCCCCCGTTCGGACCGGGTCGGCTACACCTTC.

This chain connects TRBV29-1 to TRBJ2-6; 10 bases are a match to TRBD2. The CDR3 has 17 residues. Germline V gene sequence: CDR1 SQVTM, CDR2 ANQGSEA. V lost 3 bases to trimming and J lost 3 bases; unmatched junction nucleotides: 8. CDR3 region: CSVDGASGGGGANVLTF. CDR3 coding DNA: TGCAGCGTTGACGGGGCTAGCGGGGGAGGTGGGGCCAACGTCCTGACTTTC.

This chain connects TRBV29-1 to TRBJ1-1, with TRBD1 as a possible D gene (5 bases). Germline assignment: CDR1 SQVTM and CDR2 ANQGSEA. V was cut by 5 bases and J by 6 bases, with 22 bases left in between. The CDR3 has 15 amino acids. The CDR3: CSVTALGTPMAEAFF. For the CDR3, the DNA is TGCAGCGTTACCGCCCTAGGGACGCCCATGGCTGAAGCTTTCTTT.

V usage is TRBV30 and J usage is TRBJ1-2, with TRBD1 matching 9 bases. This CDR3 is built from 12 residues. The ends lost 5 bases at V and 5 bases at J; junction bases unmatched: 3. Germline lookup yields CDR1 GTSNPN and CDR2 SVGIG (reference sequence). The CDR3 reads CAWEQGAYGYTF. CDR3 sequence (DNA): TGTGCCTGGGAACAGGGGGCTTATGGCTACACCTTC.

This chain uses TRBV6-5 with TRBJ1-1; D unclear. V dropped 3 bases and J dropped 7 bases, with 15 bases sitting between them. The germline CDR1 and CDR2 sequences are MNHEY and SVGAGI. The CDR3 has 14 amino acids. The CDR3 loop reads CASSYVVGYVEAFF. In DNA form, the CDR3 reads TGTGCCAGCAGTTATGTCGTTGGGTATGTTGAAGCTTTCTTT.

The chain is built from TRBV10-2 and TRBJ2-7; D not resolved. The CDR3 sequence is 13 residues long. V was pared by 4 bases and J by 1 base, with 8 bases between. The germline V gene encodes CDR1 WSHSY and CDR2 SAAADI. CDR3 sequence: CASSAPRSYEQYF. CDR3 coding DNA: TGCGCCAGCAGTGCCCCTAGATCCTACGAGCAGTACTTC.

This chain links TRBV14 with TRBJ1-1, with a possible D match to TRBD1 (6 bases). Per germline, CDR1 SGHDN and CDR2 FVKESK. CDR3 length: 17 residues. V gave up 2 bases and J gave up 0 bases, with 16 bases separating them. In nucleotides, the CDR3 is TGTGCCAGCAGCCAACAGCCCGCGGGACACTTGAACACTGAAGCTTTCTTT. Translated: CASSQQPAGHLNTEAFF.

The rearrangement links TRBV9 to TRBJ1-3; D is possibly TRBD1 (5 bases). Germline CDR1 is SGDLS and CDR2 is YYNGEE. The V end lost 1 base, the J end lost 0 bases, and 8 bases lay between the germline ends. The CDR3 length is 15 residues. The CDR3 loop reads CASSVSGTSGNTIYF. CDR3 DNA: TGTGCCAGCAGCGTATCAGGGACCTCTGGAAACACCATATATTTT.

A few counts support this clone. This chain links TRBV11-2 with TRBJ2-5; 10 nucleotides line up with TRBD2. V lost 8 bases and J lost 0; bases outside the gene matches: 3. CDR1 is SGHAT, CDR2 FQNNGV, per germline. The CDR3 is made up of 14 amino acids. For the CDR3, the DNA is TGTGCCAGCGGGGGACTAGCGAACCAAGAGACCCAGTACTTC. It specifies CASGGLANQETQYF. Looking up the rest from reference TRBV11-2 and TRBJ2-5 gives the full variable domain: EAGVAQSPRYKIIEKRQSVAFWCNPISGHATLYWYQQILGQGPKLLIQFQNNGVVDDSQLPKDRFSAERLKGVDSTLKIQPAKLEDSAVYLCASGGLANQETQYFGPGTRLLVL.

The genes are TRBV5-1 and TRBJ1-2, with 7 bases lining up with TRBD1. Germline V gives CDR1 SGHRS, CDR2 YFSETQ. The CDR3 contains 13 residues. Germline trimming cut 6 bases from V and 8 bases from J; bases unmatched to any gene: 10. CDR3 protein: CASTRQGVAGYTF. CDR3 sequence (DNA): TGCGCCAGCACTAGACAGGGCGTCGCCGGCTACACCTTC.

The CDR3 here is CASLFEDRGLYEQYF. CDR3 in DNA: TGTGCCAGCCTATTTGAGGACAGGGGATTATACGAGCAGTACTTC. The chain couples TRBV27 to TRBJ2-7, with 9 bases aligning to TRBD1. The CDR3 consists of 15 residues. The J segment lost 4 bases and the V segment lost 8 bases, leaving 12 bases of the junction unmatched. Germline CDR1 MNHEY, CDR2 SMNVEV (reference sequence).

V and J are TRBV5-4 and TRBJ2-3, with TRBD2 matching 10 bases. Germline V gene sequence: CDR1 SGHNT, CDR2 YYREEE (reference sequence). There are 17 residues in the CDR3. V shed 1 base and J 0 bases; nucleotides not matched to a gene: 5. The CDR3 DNA sequence: TGTGCCAGCAGCTTGAAGGCTAGCGGGGGAAGCACAGATACGCAGTATTTT. It encodes CASSLKASGGSTDTQYF.

In its sample, this clone was seen a few times. V gene TRBV11-1 combines with J gene TRBJ2-1; D uncertain. Germline V gene sequence: CDR1 SGHAT, CDR2 FQDESV (reference sequence). V lost 1 base, J lost 4 bases, and 5 bases lay in between. The CDR3 is 13 residues long. CDR3 bases: TGTGCCAGCAGCTTAGATCGGTACAATGAGCAGTTCTTC. This codes for CASSLDRYNEQFF.

The chain combines TRBV9 with TRBJ1-5, with D unresolved. V was trimmed by 3 bases and J by 5 bases, leaving 18 bases between them. CDR3 length equals 16 residues. Germline CDR1 is SGDLS and CDR2 is YYNGEE. The CDR3 is CASSAVLPQGDQPQHF. The DNA of the CDR3 is TGTGCCAGCAGCGCCGTCCTTCCCCAAGGCGATCAGCCCCAGCATTTT.

The chain links TRBV2 to TRBJ1-5; D is unresolved. V was clipped by 7 bases and J by 1 base, with 8 bases between them. In germline, CDR1 is SNHLY, CDR2 FYNNEI. There are 13 residues in the CDR3. CDR3 nucleotide sequence: TGTGCCAGCAAGGCACAGAGCAATCAGCCCCAGCATTTT. Translating gives CASKAQSNQPQHF.

The rearrangement links TRBV7-6 to TRBJ1-4, with D possibly being TRBD1 (5 bases). The germline CDR1 and CDR2 sequences are SGHVS and FNYEAQ. The CDR3 covers 14 residues. V shed 3 bases and J shed 6 bases, with 11 bases lying between them. In DNA form, the CDR3 reads TGTGCCAGCAGCTTTCCCGGGGACCATGAAAAACTGTTTTTT. Translating it yields CASSFPGDHEKLFF.

The rearrangement links TRBV6-5 to TRBJ1-2; possible D gene TRBD1, 6 bases. Germline CDR1 reads MNHEY; CDR2 reads SVGAGI. CDR3 length: 14 amino acids. V lost 6 bases and J 5 bases, leaving 16 bases between the germline ends. CDR3 DNA sequence: TGTGCCAGCAGGAGACAGGCGGGGTCTTATGGCTACACCTTC. Its protein is CASRRQAGSYGYTF.

The chain uses TRBV30 and TRBJ1-2, with D unclear. CDR1 and CDR2 (germline): GTSNPN, SVGIG (reference sequence). Deletions cut 0 bases from V and 4 bases from J, with 12 bases between. The CDR3 runs 14 residues. This CDR3 reads CAWSVPSFGYGYTF. Written as DNA, the CDR3 is TGTGCCTGGAGTGTACCTTCTTTTGGCTATGGCTACACCTTC.

The chain recombines TRBV6-1 with TRBJ2-3, with a tentative D call TRBD2 (6 bases). Germline CDR1 and CDR2: MNHNS and SASEGT. The CDR3 consists of 14 residues. V lost 7 bases and J 2 bases, leaving 13 bases between the germline ends. The CDR3 region has the DNA TGTGCCAGCATACGTGGGGGGATCACAGATACGCAGTATTTT. It yields the protein CASIRGGITDTQYF.

The V call is TRBV6-1, the J call TRBJ2-4; D remains unclear. Germline lookup yields CDR1 MNHNS and CDR2 SASEGT. This CDR3 has 12 residues. The V and J ends lost 2 bases and 8 bases respectively, with 7 bases between them. The CDR3 DNA follows: TGTGCCAGCAGTGAATTCCCGGACATTCAGTACTTC. Translating gives CASSEFPDIQYF.

The V and J genes are TRBV5-1 and TRBJ2-7; possibly TRBD1 for D (7 bases). Between the trimmed V and J ends, which lost 0 bases and 3 bases, there was a span of 16 bases. The CDR3 is 16 amino acids. The V gene's germline CDR1 is SGHRS and CDR2 YFSETQ. For the CDR3, the DNA is TGCGCCAGCAGCTTGGGGCACAGGGGAGGCCACTACGAGCAGTACTTC. This encodes CASSLGHRGGHYEQYF.